The 8 T cell receptor beta chains below were found in one sample sequenced in a study of CD8 T cells in Susac syndrome. Roughly 0.5 to 1 ug RNA was reverse transcribed with random hexamers. TCRdb re-derived calls from the immunoSEQ multiplex PCR reads in MiXCR, one entry per CDR3 protein. The sample records some 150,000 distinct CDR3 sequences, 90% to 95% being singletons. Sequencing was carried out using CD8+ T cells from PBMCs. Every receptor here comes from a human donor with multiple sclerosis.

V gene TRBV9 combines with J gene TRBJ1-3, with a possible D match to TRBD1 (5 bases). V was cut by 4 bases and J by 3 bases, with 11 bases left in between. Germline CDR1 reads SGDLS; CDR2 reads YYNGEE. This CDR3 is built from 14 residues. DNA of the CDR3: TGTGCCAGCAGCCCCGGGACGGGTGGAAACACCATATATTTT. Translated: CASSPGTGGNTIYF.

The V gene is TRBV9, the J gene TRBJ1-2; D gene unclear. The CDR3 sequence is 11 residues long. Trimming took 7 bases from V and 7 from J, leaving 11 bases between them. Germline V lookup: CDR1 SGDLS, CDR2 YYNGEE. The DNA of the CDR3 is TGTGCCAGCGAGGGAGTGGGTGGCTACACCTTC. This codes for CASEGVGGYTF.

V usage is TRBV28 and J usage is TRBJ2-7; 7 bases match TRBD1. Germline CDR1 and CDR2: MDHEN and SYDVKM. V lost 4 bases and J lost 1; bases outside the gene matches: 10. The CDR3 contains 16 residues. In DNA, the CDR3 is TGTGCCAGCAGTTCCACCCGACAGGGACCATCCTACGAGCAGTACTTC. The encoded protein is CASSSTRQGPSYEQYF.

This clonotype is a singleton in its sample. V usage is TRBV9 and J usage is TRBJ1-1; D is perhaps TRBD1 (5 bases). The CDR3 runs to 15 residues. Germline V gene sequence: CDR1 SGDLS, CDR2 YYNGEE. Trimming pared 3 bases from V and 3 bases from J, leaving 15 bases between. The CDR3 nucleotides read TGTGCCAGCAGCGAGGGAGGAAGAGGGGACACTGAAGCTTTCTTT. Amino acids: CASSEGGRGDTEAFF.

The rearrangement uses TRBV29-1 and TRBJ2-7; D gene ambiguous. Between the trimmed V and J ends, which lost 5 bases and 4 bases, there was a span of 9 bases. From germline, CDR1 is SQVTM and CDR2 ANQGSEA. The CDR3 loop spans 11 amino acids. The CDR3, as DNA: TGCAGCGTTTTTACAGAATACGAGCAGTACTTC. This codes for CSVFTEYEQYF.

The chain uses TRBV7-9 and TRBJ2-5, with D perhaps matching TRBD2 (5 bases). There are 14 residues in the CDR3. Trimming removed 4 bases from V and 4 bases from J, with 13 bases in between. Germline assignment: CDR1 SEHNR and CDR2 FQNEAQ (reference sequence). CDR3 coding DNA: TGTGCCAGCAGCTCGCCACTAGTGGGAGAGACCCAGTACTTC. Protein: CASSSPLVGETQYF.

The V call is TRBV3-1, the J call TRBJ2-1, with D unresolved. Germline values: CDR1 LGHDT, CDR2 YNNKEL (reference sequence). V was cut by 4 bases and J by 2 bases, with 9 bases left in between. This CDR3 contains 14 residues. The CDR3 here is CASSPVRTYNEQFF. The CDR3 DNA is TGTGCCAGCAGCCCCGTACGGACCTACAATGAGCAGTTCTTC.

The CDR3 reads CASSQRGVSGEEKLFF. CDR3 DNA: TGCGCCAGCAGTCAGAGAGGGGTCTCCGGGGAGGAAAAACTGTTTTTT. This chain uses TRBV23-1 with TRBJ1-4, with D tentatively TRBD1 (5 bases). TRBV23-1 falls under the ORF class, with uncertain function. V was clipped by 3 bases and J by 8 bases, with 19 bases between them. This CDR3 has 16 residues.